This T cell receptor (beta chain) was retrieved from a study of T cell repertoires in cytomegalovirus infection. Across the study: Indicated by public TCR beta signatures were CMV infection and matching HLA type.

The CDR3 loop spans 14 amino acids. CDR1 SGHTA and CDR2 FQGNSA come from the germline V gene. Trimming shortened V by 1 base and J by 9 bases, and 10 bases separated the two germline ends. Regarding the study as a whole: Across the ex vivo response, the dominant clonotypes were HLA-C-restricted CMV-specific TCR beta clonotypes.

The table lists this clonotype with many counts. The target antigen is unknown. Via MiXCR, TCRdb re-called the reads, giving one row per CDR3 protein. Among under 250,000 distinct CDR3 sequences, roughly 6.5% were seen once, and the ten largest hold about 6%. The sample consisted of PBMCs. This TCR came from a human donor in good health (CMV status not recorded). Some clones in this sample may be carry-over from other donors' samples. V is TRBV7-2 and J is TRBJ1-6, with D tentatively TRBD1 (6 bases). CDR3 protein: CASSLDGGVSPLHF. The CDR3 DNA is TGTGCCAGCAGCTTAGATGGGGGCGTTTCACCCCTCCACTTT.